The sequence of this T cell receptor beta chain was determined in a study of T cells in Graves' hyperthyroidism and ophthalmopathy. Study results and caveats: From stable hyperthyroidism, ophthalmopathy was set apart by a 13 V-J model. Most expanded thyroid clonotypes above 0.001 also appeared in blood.

CDR1 is SGHRS, CDR2 YFSETQ, per germline. The CDR3 totals 14 residues. This clonotype was recorded many times. Its matching antigen is unknown. The junction departs from the called germline gene at one end, perhaps through a read error. Disease duration under 2 months; hyperthyroidism patients were aged 18 to 65. Regions amplified from RNA transcripts were the TCR beta CDR3 regions. Initially, a first-round RT-PCR of the TCR CDR3 employed the HTBI primer set. TCRdb redid the calling of the multiplex PCR reads with MiXCR, one entry per CDR3 protein. Of hundreds of thousands of distinct CDR3 sequences listed, roughly a sixth were seen once; the top ten hold 15% to 20%.

This receptor was obtained from a woman in her forties or fifties with Graves' hyperthyroidism that later progressed to Graves' ophthalmopathy. Sequenced material: blood. The gene calls are TRBV5-1 and TRBJ1-1, with D uncertain. The CDR3, as DNA: TGCGCCAGCAGCTTGGTTGGAGGCTCAACTGAAGTTTTCTTT. Protein product: CASSLVGGSTEVFF.